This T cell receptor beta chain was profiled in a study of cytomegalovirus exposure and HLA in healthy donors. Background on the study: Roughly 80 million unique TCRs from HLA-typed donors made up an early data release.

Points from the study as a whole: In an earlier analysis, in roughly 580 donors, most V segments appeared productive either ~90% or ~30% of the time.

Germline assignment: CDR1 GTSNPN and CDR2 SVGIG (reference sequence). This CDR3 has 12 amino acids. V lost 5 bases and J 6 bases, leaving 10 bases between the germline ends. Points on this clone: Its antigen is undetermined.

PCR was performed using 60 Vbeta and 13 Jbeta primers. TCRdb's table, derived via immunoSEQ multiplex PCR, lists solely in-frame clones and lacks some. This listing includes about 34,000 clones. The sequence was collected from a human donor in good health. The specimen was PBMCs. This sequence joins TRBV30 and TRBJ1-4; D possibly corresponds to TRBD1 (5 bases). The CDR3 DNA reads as TGTGCCTGGGAAGGAGGGGATGAAAAACTGTTTTTT. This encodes CAWEGGDEKLFF.